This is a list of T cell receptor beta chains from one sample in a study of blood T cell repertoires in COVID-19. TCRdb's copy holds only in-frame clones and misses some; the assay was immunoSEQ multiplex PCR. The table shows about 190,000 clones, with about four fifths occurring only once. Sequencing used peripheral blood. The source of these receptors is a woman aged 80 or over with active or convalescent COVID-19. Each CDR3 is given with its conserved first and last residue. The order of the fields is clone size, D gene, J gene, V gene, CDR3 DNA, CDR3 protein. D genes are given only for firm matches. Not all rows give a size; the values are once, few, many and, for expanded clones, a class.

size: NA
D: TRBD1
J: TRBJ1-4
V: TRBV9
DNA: TGTGCCAGCAGCGTAGGACAGGGAGAGGAAAAACTGTTTTTT
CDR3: CASSVGQGEEKLFF

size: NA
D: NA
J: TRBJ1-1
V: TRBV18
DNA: TGTGCCAGCTCACAGGCGGGAGGTAACACTGAAGCTTTCTTT
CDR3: CASSQAGGNTEAFF

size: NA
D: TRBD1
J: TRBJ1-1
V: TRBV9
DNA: TGTGCCAGCAGCGTAGCGCCCCTTGGACAGGGGGGAACTGAAGCTTTCTTT
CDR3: CASSVAPLGQGGTEAFF

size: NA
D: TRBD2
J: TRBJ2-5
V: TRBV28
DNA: TGTGCCAGCCGAGGGAGCGGGAGGGGCCGGGAGACCCAGTACTTC
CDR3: CASRGSGRGRETQYF

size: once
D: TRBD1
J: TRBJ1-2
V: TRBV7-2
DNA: TGTGCCAGCAGCTTAGAGCTCAGGGGGCTCGATGGCTACACCTTC
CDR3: CASSLELRGLDGYTF

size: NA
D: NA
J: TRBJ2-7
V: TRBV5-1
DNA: TGCGCCAGCAGCTACGGGAGTAGCGACGAGCAGTACTTC
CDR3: CASSYGSSDEQYF

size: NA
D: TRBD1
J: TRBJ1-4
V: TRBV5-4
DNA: TGTGCCAGCAGCTTACAGGGGGCGAGAGAAAAACTGTTTTTT
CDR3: CASSLQGAREKLFF

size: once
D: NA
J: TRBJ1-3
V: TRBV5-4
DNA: TGTGCCAGCAGCTCTTGGAGTGGAAACACCATATATTTT
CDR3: CASSSWSGNTIYF

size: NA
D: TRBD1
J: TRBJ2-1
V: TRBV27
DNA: TGTGCCAGCAGTTCAGACAGGGGGTACAATGAGCAGTTCTTC
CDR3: CASSSDRGYNEQFF

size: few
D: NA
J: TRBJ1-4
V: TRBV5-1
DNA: TGCGCCAGCAGCACGGGACATAGAGCAACTAATGAAAAACTGTTTTTT
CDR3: CASSTGHRATNEKLFF

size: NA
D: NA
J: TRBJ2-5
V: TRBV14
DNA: TGTGCCAGCAGCCTCAGGTTGGGAGAGACCCAGTACTTC
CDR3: CASSLRLGETQYF

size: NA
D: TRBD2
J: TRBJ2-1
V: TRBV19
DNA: TGTGCCAGTAGTCTTCGGACTAGCGGGAGGGAGTACAATGAGCAGTTCTTC
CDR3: CASSLRTSGREYNEQFF

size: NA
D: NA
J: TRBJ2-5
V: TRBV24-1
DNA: TGTGCCACCAGTGACCCCCGGGCGGGTGGTGAGACCCAGTACTTC
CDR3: CATSDPRAGGETQYF

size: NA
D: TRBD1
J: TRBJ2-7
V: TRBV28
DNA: TGTGCCAGCACCAACCACAGGGGGCTTAGCTCCTACGAGCAGTACTTC
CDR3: CASTNHRGLSSYEQYF

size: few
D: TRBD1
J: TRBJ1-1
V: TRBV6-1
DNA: TGTGCCAGCAGTGATGCGGGACAGGTGAACACTGAAGCTTTCTTT
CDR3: CASSDAGQVNTEAFF

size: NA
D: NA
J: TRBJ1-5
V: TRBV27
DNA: TGTGCCAGCAGTTTAAGGCCTCAGGGTCCCCAGCATTTT
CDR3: CASSLRPQGPQHF

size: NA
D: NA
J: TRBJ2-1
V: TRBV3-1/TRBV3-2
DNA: TGTGCCAGCAGCCAGGGACTCCGCTACAATGAGCAGTTCTTC
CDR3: CASSQGLRYNEQFF

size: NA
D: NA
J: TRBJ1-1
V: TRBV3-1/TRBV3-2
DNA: TGTGCCAGCAGCCAATTAGCAGGGGATGGAACTGAAGCTTTCTTT
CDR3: CASSQLAGDGTEAFF

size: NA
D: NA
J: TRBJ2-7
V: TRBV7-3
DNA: TGTGCCAGCAGCTTAGGGGACAACTCCTACGAGCAGTACTTC
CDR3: CASSLGDNSYEQYF

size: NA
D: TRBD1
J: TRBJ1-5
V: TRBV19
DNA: TGTGCCAGTAGCTGGGGACAGATGAGTCAGCCCCAGCATTTT
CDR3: CASSWGQMSQPQHF

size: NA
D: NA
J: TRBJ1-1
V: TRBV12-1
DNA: TGTGCCAGCAGCTCCCGCTTGCTCCGGGACAGGGGTCTAATGAACACTGAAGCTTTCTTT
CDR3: CASSSRLLRDRGLMNTEAFF

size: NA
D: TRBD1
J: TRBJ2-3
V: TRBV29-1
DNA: TGCAGCGTCGGGGGAGGTCGACCGGACAGGGAGTCAGATACGCAGTATTTT
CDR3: CSVGGGRPDRESDTQYF

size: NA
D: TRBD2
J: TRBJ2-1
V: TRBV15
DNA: TGTGCCACCAGCAGACTAGCGGGAGGTTTCTTGTCCTACAATGAGCAGTTCTTC
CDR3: CATSRLAGGFLSYNEQFF

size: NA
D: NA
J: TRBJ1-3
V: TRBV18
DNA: TGTGCCAGCTCACCTCGAACGTTAACAGGGACTACTGGAAACACCATATATTTT
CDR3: CASSPRTLTGTTGNTIYF

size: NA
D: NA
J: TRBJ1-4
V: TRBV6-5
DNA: TGTGCCAGCAGTTACTTACAGGATCTAGGTGGTGAAAAACTGTTTTTT
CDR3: CASSYLQDLGGEKLFF

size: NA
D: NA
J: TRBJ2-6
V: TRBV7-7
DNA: TGTGCCAGCAGCCCAGGGTACTCTGGGGCCAACGTCCTGACTTTC
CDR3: CASSPGYSGANVLTF

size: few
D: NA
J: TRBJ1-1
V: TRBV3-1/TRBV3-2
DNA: TGTGCCAGCAGCCGCACAGGGTACACTGAAGCTTTCTTT
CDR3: CASSRTGYTEAFF

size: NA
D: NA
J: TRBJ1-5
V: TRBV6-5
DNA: TGTGCCAGCAGTTCCACCCGGGGTAATCAGCCCCAGCATTTT
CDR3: CASSSTRGNQPQHF

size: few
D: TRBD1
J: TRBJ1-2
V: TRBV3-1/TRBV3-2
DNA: TGTGCCAGCAGCCAACGCCCGGGACAGGGGCACTATGGCTACACCTTC
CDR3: CASSQRPGQGHYGYTF